The text below deals with one T cell receptor (beta chain). Its recognized antigen is unknown. The sample holds no much larger clone one base away, and base qualities are not on file. TCRdb records Illumina HiSeq 1500 as the sequencer. The public reads were run again by TCRdb, first through fastp at Q25 and then through MiXCR, and only productive beta chains were kept. Rows are unified per CDR3 protein, each entry keeping the most common DNA and genes. The sample table holds roughly 720,000 distinct CDR3 sequences, of which 35% were seen once. 2.5% to 3.5% of the sample goes to the ten largest clones. CDR1 and CDR2 were assigned from the germline V gene as SQVTM and ANQGSEA. V gives up 4 bases and J gives up 7 bases, and the segment between their germline ends measures 19 bases. From its cysteine to its phenylalanine, the CDR3 spans 14 amino acids. Of the read, only the CDR3 DNA is kept; its 42 bases are in frame from base 1.

The record originates from a study of T cell repertoires in cytomegalovirus infection (dated 2019 in TCRdb). In terms of the full investigation: The HLA type of each donor mattered for the analysis, because public TCR beta signatures pointed to carriage of CMV infection along with the matching HLA type.

Results the study describes overall, beyond this receptor: Cumulative frequency of public TCR beta family members discriminated carriers of CMV infection plus the relevant HLA type in this cohort and an independent roughly 340-donor cohort. The ex vivo response was dominated by HLA-C-restricted CMV-specific TCR beta clonotypes, which also provided the single most frequent clonotype in two of eight donors.

The receptor comes from a human donor in good health (CMV status not recorded). Some clones in this sample may be carry-over from other donors' samples. The chain is encoded by TRBV29-1 joined to TRBJ2-5; a tentative D call is TRBD1 (5 bases match). The sequenced sample consisted of PBMCs. The CDR3 reads as follows: CSVVGAQATGTQYF. The DNA reads as follows: TGCAGCGTTGTAGGCGCCCAAGCAACAGGGACCCAGTACTTC.